This entry lists 16 T cell receptor beta chains sequenced from one sample in a study of blood T cell repertoires in COVID-19. This table comes from immunoSEQ multiplex PCR, and its TCRdb copy is limited to in-frame clones, with some not included. The top ten hold more than 5% of the sample, which has 300,000 to 400,000 clones, 88% seen once. Material for sequencing was PBMCs or T cells enriched from blood (not recorded which). The receptor source for this set is a man aged 25-45 years who had recovered from COVID-19.

The rearrangement joins TRBV10-3 to TRBJ1-4; TRBD1 might be the D (6 bases). CDR1 is ENHRY and CDR2 is SYGVKD in the germline V gene. CDR3 size: 16 residues. The ends were cut back, 0 bases at V and 2 bases at J, with 10 bases in the middle. CDR3 amino acids: CAISESIGQTNEKLFF. DNA of the CDR3: TGTGCCATCAGTGAGTCAATCGGACAGACTAATGAAAAACTGTTTTTT.

The chain joins TRBV7-4 to TRBJ2-1; weak D call: TRBD2 (6 bases). Germline V gene data show CDR1 as SGHVT and CDR2 as SQSDAQ. The V end was cut by 5 bases, the J end by 7 bases, with 21 bases between. This CDR3 is 16 amino acids long. CDR3 nucleotide sequence: TGTGCCAGCAGCCCGACCACTAGCTTTCTGGGTAATGAGCAGTTCTTC. Residues: CASSPTTSFLGNEQFF.

This chain connects TRBV6-5 to TRBJ2-7; D ambiguous. CDR3 length equals 12 residues. The V end was cut by 7 bases, the J end by 0 bases, with 7 bases between. CDR1 and CDR2 from the germline V gene are MNHEY and SVGAGI. The CDR3 sequence: CASNLPSYEQYF. The CDR3 DNA reads as TGTGCCAGCAATCTCCCCTCCTACGAGCAGTACTTC.

The V gene is TRBV4-1, the J gene TRBJ2-1; D might be TRBD1 (5 bases). The CDR3 has 16 residues. Trimming left V 3 bases short and J 4 bases short, with 16 bases between. CDR1 and CDR2 (germline): MGHRA, YSYEKL. The CDR3 DNA is TGCGCCAGCAGCCAGCCGCTAGGGGATTCATACAATGAGCAGTTCTTC. Its translation: CASSQPLGDSYNEQFF.

The V and J genes are TRBV5-1 and TRBJ2-5; D gene uncertain. The length of the CDR3 is 13 residues. V lost 4 bases and J lost 2, with 9 bases in between. Germline V CDR1 and CDR2: SGHRS, YFSETQ. CDR3 region: CASSVDLQETQYF. The CDR3 DNA reads as TGCGCCAGCAGCGTGGATTTACAAGAGACCCAGTACTTC. Supplemented by reference TRBV5-1 and TRBJ2-5, the full variable domain reads KAGVTQTPRYLIKTRGQQVTLSCSPISGHRSVSWYQQTPGQGLQFLFEYFSETQRNKGNFPGRFSGRQFSNSRSEMNVSTLELGDSALYLCASSVDLQETQYFGPGTRLLVL.

The chain is built from TRBV5-1 and TRBJ1-1; D might be TRBD1 (5 bases). The CDR3 is 13 amino acids. Trimming took off 7 bases at V and 3 bases at J, with 13 bases between the two ends. Germline CDR1 SGHRS, CDR2 YFSETQ. CDR3: CASQQGSDTEAFF. CDR3 nucleotide sequence: TGCGCCAGCCAGCAGGGATCGGACACTGAAGCTTTCTTT.

The V call is TRBV4-1, the J call TRBJ2-1; 8 positions match TRBD1. Germline CDR1 is MGHRA and CDR2 is YSYEKL. J gave up 8 bases and V 3 bases, and 6 bases lay outside the gene matches. The CDR3 consists of 14 residues. The CDR3 sequence: CASSHPQGADEQFF. The CDR3 region has the DNA TGCGCCAGCAGCCACCCCCAGGGGGCCGATGAGCAGTTCTTC.

The chain links TRBV18 to TRBJ1-2; a weak D match, TRBD1 (6 bases). V was shortened by 1 base and J by 0 bases, with 9 bases between the two germline ends. The CDR3 sequence is 15 residues long. Germline CDR1 reads KGHSH; CDR2 reads LQKENI. The CDR3 is CASSPRQDTNYGYTF. The CDR3 DNA follows: TGTGCCAGCTCACCACGACAGGACACTAACTATGGCTACACCTTC.

The chain employs TRBV2 and TRBJ2-5; 7 nucleotides align to TRBD2. J gave up 2 bases and V 7 bases, and 4 bases lay outside the gene matches. There are 13 residues in the CDR3. The germline gives CDR1 SNHLY, CDR2 FYNNEI. CDR3 residues: CASNSAGQETQYF. The CDR3 DNA sequence: TGTGCCAGCAACTCAGCGGGGCAAGAGACCCAGTACTTC. The complete variable domain, with remaining parts taken from reference TRBV2 and TRBJ2-5, reads EPEVTQTPSHQVTQMGQEVILRCVPISNHLYFYWYRQILGQKVEFLVSFYNNEISEKSEIFDDQFSVERPDGSNFTLKIRSTKLEDSAMYFCASNSAGQETQYFGPGTRLLVL.

The rearrangement uses TRBV7-2 and TRBJ1-2; no reliable D call. Germline loops: CDR1 SGHTA, CDR2 FQGNSA. V lost 1 base to trimming and J lost 4 bases, with 10 bases between them. This CDR3 spans 14 amino acids. The CDR3 region has the DNA TGTGCCAGCAGCTTAGTGGAGGGCACCTATGGCTACACCTTC. As protein: CASSLVEGTYGYTF. Drawing the rest from reference TRBV7-2 and TRBJ1-2, the complete variable domain is GAGVSQSPSNKVTEKGKDVELRCDPISGHTALYWYRQSLGQGLEFLIYFQGNSAPDKSGLPSDRFSAERTGGSVSTLTIQRTQQEDSAVYLCASSLVEGTYGYTFGSGTRLTVV.

The genes are TRBV14 and TRBJ2-5; a possible D gene is TRBD2 (6 bases). The CDR3 runs 14 residues. Trimming left V 4 bases short and J 4 bases short, with 13 bases between. CDR1 is SGHDN, CDR2 FVKESK, per germline. For the CDR3, the DNA is TGTGCCAGCAGCCGCCAAGGAGGGTTAGAGACCCAGTACTTC. It codes for CASSRQGGLETQYF.

This clone was counted between two and nine times. The rearrangement links TRBV27 to TRBJ2-7; a possible D gene is TRBD2 (5 bases). The CDR3 contains 10 residues. Germline CDR1 reads MNHEY; CDR2 reads SMNVEV (reference sequence). Trimming took off 11 bases at V and 0 bases at J, with 5 bases between the two ends. CDR3 protein: CAAGSYEQYF. The CDR3, as DNA: TGTGCCGCGGGCTCCTACGAGCAGTACTTC.

The V and J genes are TRBV28 and TRBJ2-4; 9 nucleotides agree with TRBD1. The CDR3 spans 15 residues. CDR1 and CDR2 (germline): MDHEN, SYDVKM. J was trimmed by 9 bases and V by 1 base; bases with no gene match: 7. The CDR3 region has the DNA TGTGCCAGCAGTTTATCCGGGACAGGGCAGGGCATTCAGTACTTC. Translated, it gives CASSLSGTGQGIQYF.

The chain uses TRBV18 and TRBJ2-5; no firm D call. Germline V gene sequence: CDR1 KGHSH, CDR2 LQKENI. V lost 4 bases and J 2 bases, leaving 14 bases between the germline ends. The CDR3 has 15 amino acids. CDR3 loop: CASSQSVTAQETQYF. The CDR3 DNA reads as TGTGCCAGCTCACAGTCCGTTACAGCACAAGAGACCCAGTACTTC.

V is TRBV27 and J is TRBJ1-2, with 7 nucleotides matching TRBD1. The CDR3 is 15 amino acids. V shed 6 bases and J 3 bases; nucleotides not matched to a gene: 10. Germline V CDR1 and CDR2: MNHEY, SMNVEV (reference sequence). As DNA, the CDR3 is TGTGCCAGCAGCTCCACCGACAGGGCTGACTATGGCTACACCTTC. It encodes CASSSTDRADYGYTF.

The chain couples TRBV5-1 to TRBJ2-2, with a weak D call TRBD2 (5 bases). The ends were cut back, 4 bases at V and 3 bases at J, with 10 bases in the middle. The CDR3 loop spans 14 amino acids. Germline V gene data show CDR1 as SGHRS and CDR2 as YFSETQ. CDR3 nucleotide sequence: TGCGCCAGCAGCGCGGACGGGGACACCGGGGAGCTGTTTTTT. It specifies CASSADGDTGELFF. The full variable domain, with the rest looked up from reference TRBV5-1 and TRBJ2-2, is KAGVTQTPRYLIKTRGQQVTLSCSPISGHRSVSWYQQTPGQGLQFLFEYFSETQRNKGNFPGRFSGRQFSNSRSEMNVSTLELGDSALYLCASSADGDTGELFFGEGSRLTVL.